This T cell receptor (beta chain) was sequenced during a study of T-cell reconstitution after alpha-beta-depleted transplantation in children. This clonotype was observed at least ten times. A read error may account for a junction end that differs from germline. The V gene's germline CDR1 is SGHVS and CDR2 FQNEAQ. The CDR3 covers 16 residues. Preparation of the TCRbeta library involved a method that used unique molecular identifiers. TCRdb processed the PCR reads anew with MiXCR; each CDR3 protein has one entry. The sample contains around 71,000 distinct CDR3 sequences, 7% to 8% of which appear only once.

This TCR was recovered from a human donor who donated a stem cell graft to a child with acute lymphoblastic leukemia. The material was PBMCs from the stem cell graft donor, obtained from the stem cell graft. The chain is built from TRBV7-8 and TRBJ2-3; D perhaps matches TRBD2 (5 bases). CDR3 region: CASSLAGVSAADTQYF. The CDR3 DNA is TGTGCCAGCAGCCTAGCAGGCGTCAGTGCTGCAGATACGCAGTATTTT.